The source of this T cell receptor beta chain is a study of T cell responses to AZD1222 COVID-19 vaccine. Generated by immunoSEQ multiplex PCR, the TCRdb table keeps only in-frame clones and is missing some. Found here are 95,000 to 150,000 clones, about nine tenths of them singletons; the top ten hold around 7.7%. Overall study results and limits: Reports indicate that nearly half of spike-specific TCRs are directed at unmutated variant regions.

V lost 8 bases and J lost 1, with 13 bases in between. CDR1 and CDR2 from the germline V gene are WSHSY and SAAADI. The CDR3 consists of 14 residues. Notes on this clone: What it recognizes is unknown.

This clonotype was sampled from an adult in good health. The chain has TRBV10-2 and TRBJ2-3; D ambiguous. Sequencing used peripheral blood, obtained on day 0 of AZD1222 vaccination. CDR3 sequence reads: CASRAETRTDTQYF. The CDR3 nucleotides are TGCGCCAGCCGCGCCGAGACCCGCACAGATACGCAGTATTTT.